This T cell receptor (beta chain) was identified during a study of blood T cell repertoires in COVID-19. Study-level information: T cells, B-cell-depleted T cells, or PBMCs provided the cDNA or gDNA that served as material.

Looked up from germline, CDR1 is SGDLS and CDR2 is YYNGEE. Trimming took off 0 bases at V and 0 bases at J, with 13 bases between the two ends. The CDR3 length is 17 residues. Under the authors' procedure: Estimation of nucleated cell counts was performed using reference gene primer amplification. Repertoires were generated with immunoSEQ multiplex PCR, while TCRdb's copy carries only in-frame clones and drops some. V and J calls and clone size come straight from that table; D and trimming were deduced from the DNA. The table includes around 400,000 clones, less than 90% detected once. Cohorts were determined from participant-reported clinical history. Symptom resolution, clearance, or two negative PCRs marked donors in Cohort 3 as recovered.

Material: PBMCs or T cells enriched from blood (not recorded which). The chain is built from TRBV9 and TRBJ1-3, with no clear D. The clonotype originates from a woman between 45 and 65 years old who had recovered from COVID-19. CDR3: CASSVGVLPSSGNTIYF. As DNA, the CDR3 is TGTGCCAGCAGCGTAGGAGTCCTCCCAAGCTCTGGAAACACCATATATTTT.